The sequence of this T cell receptor beta chain was determined in a study of T cell repertoires in cytomegalovirus infection. Study as a whole: Indications of both CMV infection and matching HLA type were provided by public TCR beta signatures.

TCRdb used MiXCR to reprocess the reads, holding one entry per CDR3 protein. The data hold 400,000 or so distinct CDR3 sequences, with around a sixth observed a single time. General study results and limits: HLA-C-restricted CMV-specific TCR beta clonotypes prevailed in the ex vivo response. Summed frequency of shared TCR beta families picked out CMV carriers who also had the relevant HLA.

This clonotype has more than one count but fewer than ten. Its antigen is still unknown. This CDR3 comprises 16 residues. Trimming took 4 bases from V and 0 from J, leaving 16 bases between them. CDR1 LGHNA and CDR2 YSLEER come from the germline V gene. The receptor comes from a human donor in good health (CMV status not recorded). Some clones in this sample may be carry-over from other donors' samples. The chain has TRBV4-3 and TRBJ2-7; TRBD2 might be the D (6 bases). The sequenced sample was PBMCs. The CDR3 DNA reads as TGCGCCAGCAGCCCTCACCCGGGAGATAGCTCCTACGAGCAGTACTTC. Translated: CASSPHPGDSSYEQYF.